This TCR beta chain was recorded in a study of shared clonotypes between healthy human individuals. Trimming cost V 1 base and J 4 bases, with 13 bases left between them. CDR1 and CDR2 (germline): LGHNA, YSLEER. The CDR3 is made up of 15 amino acids. Clones were sequenced by immunoSEQ multiplex PCR, and TCRdb holds only the in-frame ones, with some missing. The table has around 300,000 clones, 80% to 90% seen once. This clone was recorded once. This sequence joins TRBV4-3 and TRBJ2-5; D remains unclear. Source material: memory CD8+ T cells sorted from blood. Documented subset: CD45RO+ cells pooled with CCR7-negative TemRA cells. The clonotype originates from a man in his late teens or twenties in good health. DNA for the CDR3: TGCGCCAGCAGCCAAGTTCCTGGGTTGGGAGAGACCCAGTACTTC. Protein: CASSQVPGLGETQYF.